This entry describes one T cell receptor beta chain. The antigen remains unidentified. The junction and the germline gene differ at one end; a read error may be behind it. The source of the sample is a study of blood T cells in healthy people across ages. CDR3 size: 13 residues. Germline V gene data show CDR1 as LGHDT and CDR2 as YNNKEL (reference sequence). Combining a sample-barcoded 5' primer with a J-beta primer mix, a second PCR ran for about 7 to 11 cycles. TCRdb independently ran MiXCR on the 5' RACE reads; one entry per CDR3 protein. Among 800,000 or so distinct CDR3 sequences listed, 62% were seen once. Study observations and caveats: A strong correlation was seen between TCR beta diversity and naive T cell percentage.

Source material: blood. The chain couples TRBV3-1 to TRBJ2-1; D remains ambiguous. The sequence derives from a man aged 25-45 years in good health. CDR3: CAGSPYNTGEQFF. As DNA, the CDR3 is TGTGCCGGCAGCCCCTACAACACGGGCGAGCAGTTCTTC.